One and the same sample provided the 13 T cell receptor beta chains below, sequenced in a study of radiation and T cells in renal cell carcinoma (dated by TCRdb to 2020 to 2022). The time point label, read with the paper, signifies: blood 2 weeks post-SBRT. What the treatment or condition label conveys for this sample: 15 Gy SBRT to primary tumor, nephrectomy 4 weeks later. Receptor amplification or capture employed the immunoSEQ multiplex PCR assay. What TCRdb holds here is the immuneACCESS table cut down to in-frame rearrangements. Part of the clones is not present; checked against another copy, under half of the missing clones reflect an unresolved V gene, and the others are unexplained. The table for this sample lists about 150,000 clones; approximately 88% of them were counted only once. Of the sample, 13% is held by the ten largest clones. Here the sequenced sample was blood, taken from a patient whose treatment included radiotherapy and nephrectomy. The source is a woman in her fifties or sixties with renal cell carcinoma.

CDR3 sequence: CASSLDGGDYNEQFF. CDR3 nucleotide sequence: TGTGCCAGCAGCTTAGACGGGGGAGATTACAATGAGCAGTTCTTC. The V call is TRBV7-2, the J call TRBJ2-1; the D gene is possibly TRBD2 (6 bases). The CDR3 spans 15 residues. With 1 base removed from V and 4 bases from J, the gap between germline ends came to 11 bases. The germline CDR1 and CDR2 sequences are SGHTA and FQGNSA.

The chain has TRBV5-4 and TRBJ1-4; D is uncertain. The CDR3 has 13 amino acids. In germline, CDR1 is SGHNT, CDR2 YYREEE (reference sequence). V lost 4 bases, J lost 8 bases, and 12 bases lay in between. CDR3 nucleotide sequence: TGTGCCAGCAGCGGTTCTTATGGGGAAAAACTGTTTTTT. As protein: CASSGSYGEKLFF.

The chain recombines TRBV5-6 with TRBJ2-7; tentatively, D is TRBD1 or TRBD2 (5 bases each). The CDR3 extends over 14 amino acids. In germline, CDR1 is SGHDT, CDR2 YYEEEE. The ends were cut back, 0 bases at V and 3 bases at J, with 10 bases in the middle. The CDR3 nucleotides are TGTGCCAGCAGCTTGGAAGGGACCTTCTACGAGCAGTACTTC. Amino acid sequence: CASSLEGTFYEQYF. Together with reference TRBV5-6 and TRBJ2-7, the CDR3 gives the full variable domain: DAGVTQSPTHLIKTRGQQVTLRCSPKSGHDTVSWYQQALGQGPQFIFQYYEEEERQRGNFPDRFSGHQFPNYSSELNVNALLLGDSALYLCASSLEGTFYEQYFGPGTRLTVT.

V is TRBV6-1 and J is TRBJ1-6, with D uncertain. The germline V gene has CDR1 MNHNS and CDR2 SASEGT. The CDR3 covers 13 residues. The V and J ends lost 0 bases and 17 bases respectively, with 14 bases between them. The CDR3 region has the DNA TGTGCCAGCAGTGAAGCCTACTCCGGATTCTTCCACTTT. It is translated as CASSEAYSGFFHF.

The chain combines TRBV10-2 with TRBJ1-2, with D possibly TRBD1 on 6 matching bases. V was trimmed by 3 bases and J by 4 bases, leaving 18 bases between them. From germline, CDR1 is WSHSY and CDR2 SAAADI. The CDR3 has 16 amino acids. The CDR3 DNA reads TGCGCCAGCAGTGAAAGGGGACAAACCGGAGCCTATGGCTACACCTTC. Amino acids: CASSERGQTGAYGYTF.

The V gene is TRBV15, the J gene TRBJ1-5, with 10 bases lining up with TRBD1. The germline gives CDR1 LNHNV, CDR2 YYDKDF (reference sequence). The CDR3 is 18 residues long. With V trimmed by 2 bases and J by 5 bases, 12 bases remained unmatched. The CDR3 spells CATSRILLGTGEDQPQHF. CDR3 in DNA: TGTGCCACCAGCAGAATCCTCTTGGGGACAGGGGAGGATCAGCCCCAGCATTTT. Full variable domain (outside the CDR3, taken from reference TRBV15 and TRBJ1-5): DAMVIQNPRYQVTQFGKPVTLSCSQTLNHNVMYWYQQKSSQAPKLLFHYYDKDFNNEADTPDNFQSRRPNTSFCFLDIRSPGLGDTAMYLCATSRILLGTGEDQPQHFGDGTRLSIL.

The chain is built from TRBV5-4 and TRBJ1-1; 8 bases are a match to TRBD1. CDR3 length: 16 residues. The junction had 5 bases not matched to a gene; V was cut back by 0 bases and J by 1 base. Looked up from germline, CDR1 is SGHNT and CDR2 is YYREEE (reference sequence). CDR3 nucleotide sequence: TGTGCCAGCAGCTTGGACAGGGGGGTAGGGAACACTGAAGCTTTCTTT. This encodes CASSLDRGVGNTEAFF. The full variable domain, its missing parts supplied by reference TRBV5-4 and TRBJ1-1, is ETGVTQSPTHLIKTRGQQVTLRCSSQSGHNTVSWYQQALGQGPQFIFQYYREEENGRGNFPPRFSGLQFPNYSSELNVNALELDDSALYLCASSLDRGVGNTEAFFGQGTRLTVV.

The chain links TRBV11-3 to TRBJ2-3; no clear D gene. In germline, CDR1 is SGHNT, CDR2 YENEEA. This CDR3 is built from 14 residues. V gave up 5 bases and J gave up 0 bases, with 9 bases separating them. CDR3 region: CASSPGLSTDTQYF. As DNA, the CDR3 is TGTGCCAGCAGCCCAGGTCTAAGCACAGATACGCAGTATTTT.

As regards this clone: Other DNA sequences in the sample encode the same CDR3. This chain joins TRBV7-2 and TRBJ2-7; no clear D gene. The ends were cut back, 2 bases at V and 4 bases at J, with 6 bases in the middle. Looked up from germline, CDR1 is SGHTA and CDR2 is FQGNSA. The CDR3 totals 12 residues. For the CDR3, the DNA is TGTGCCAGCAGCTTAACAGCTTACGAGCAGTACTTC. It codes for CASSLTAYEQYF. Based on the CDR3 plus reference TRBV7-2 and TRBJ2-7, the full variable domain is GAGVSQSPSNKVTEKGKDVELRCDPISGHTALYWYRQSLGQGLEFLIYFQGNSAPDKSGLPSDRFSAERTGGSVSTLTIQRTQQEDSAVYLCASSLTAYEQYFGPGTRLTVT.

CDR3 loop: CASSSGDRGNTGELFF. In nucleotides, the CDR3 is TGCGCCAGCAGCTCCGGAGACAGGGGGAACACCGGGGAGCTGTTTTTT. The chain couples TRBV5-1 to TRBJ2-2, with 8 bases that match TRBD1. The CDR3 spans 16 residues. Germline assignment: CDR1 SGHRS and CDR2 YFSETQ. V dropped 3 bases and J dropped 1; count of bases not matched to a gene: 5.

This chain connects TRBV19 to TRBJ1-1, with D possibly matching TRBD1 (5 bases). Looked up from germline, CDR1 is LNHDA and CDR2 is SQIVND (reference sequence). This CDR3 spans 14 amino acids. With 5 bases removed from V and 1 base from J, the gap between germline ends came to 11 bases. The CDR3, as DNA: TGTGCCAGTAGTCTAATTCAGGGGAACACTGAAGCTTTCTTT. This gives the protein CASSLIQGNTEAFF.

The CDR3 DNA reads as TGTGCCAGCAGCCCACGGACGATTCAGGGCTACACCTTC. This gives the protein CASSPRTIQGYTF. The V and J genes are TRBV11-2 and TRBJ1-2; D is unclear. The CDR3 loop spans 13 amino acids. The germline gives CDR1 SGHAT, CDR2 FQNNGV. Trimming took off 5 bases at V and 8 bases at J, with 15 bases between the two ends. Using reference TRBV11-2 and TRBJ1-2 for the parts outside the CDR3, the full variable domain is EAGVAQSPRYKIIEKRQSVAFWCNPISGHATLYWYQQILGQGPKLLIQFQNNGVVDDSQLPKDRFSAERLKGVDSTLKIQPAKLEDSAVYLCASSPRTIQGYTFGSGTRLTVV.

CDR3 bases: TGTGCCTGGAGCGCCGGTGGGACGGTCAATCAGCCCCAGCATTTT. Residues: CAWSAGGTVNQPQHF. The chain couples TRBV30 to TRBJ1-5; maybe TRBD1 (5 bases). This CDR3 is 15 amino acids long. CDR1 and CDR2 from the germline V gene are GTSNPN and SVGIG (reference sequence). V was shortened by 3 bases and J by 3 bases, with 15 bases between the two germline ends. The entire variable domain, with the rest obtained from reference TRBV30 and TRBJ1-5, is as follows: SQTIHQWPATLVQPVGSPLSLECTVEGTSNPNLYWYRQAAGRGLQLLFYSVGIGQISSEVPQNLSASRPQDRQFILSSKKLLLSDSGFYLCAWSAGGTVNQPQHFGDGTRLSIL.